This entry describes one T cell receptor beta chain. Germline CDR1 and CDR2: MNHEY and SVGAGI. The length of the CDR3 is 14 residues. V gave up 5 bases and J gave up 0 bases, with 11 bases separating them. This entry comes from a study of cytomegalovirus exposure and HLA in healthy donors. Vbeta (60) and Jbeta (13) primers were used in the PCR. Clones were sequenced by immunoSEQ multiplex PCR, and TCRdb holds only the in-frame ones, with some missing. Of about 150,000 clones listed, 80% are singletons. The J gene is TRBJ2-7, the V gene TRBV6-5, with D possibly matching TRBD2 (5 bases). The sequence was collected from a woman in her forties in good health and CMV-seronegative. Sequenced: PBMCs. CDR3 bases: TGTGCCAGCAGTCAGGACTGGAACTCCTACGAGCAGTACTTC. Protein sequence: CASSQDWNSYEQYF.